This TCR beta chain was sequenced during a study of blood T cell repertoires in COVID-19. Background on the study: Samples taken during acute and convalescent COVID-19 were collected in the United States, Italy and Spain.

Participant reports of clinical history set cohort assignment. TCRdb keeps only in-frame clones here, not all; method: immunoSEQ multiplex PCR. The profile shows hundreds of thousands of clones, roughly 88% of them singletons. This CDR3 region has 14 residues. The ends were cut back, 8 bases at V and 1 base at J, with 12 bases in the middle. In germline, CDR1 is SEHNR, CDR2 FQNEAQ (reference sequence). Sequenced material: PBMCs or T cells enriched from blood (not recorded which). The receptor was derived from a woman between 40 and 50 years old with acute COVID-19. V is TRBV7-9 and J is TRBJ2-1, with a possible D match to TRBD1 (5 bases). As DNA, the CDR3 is TGTGCCAGCTGGGCAGGGATGTCCTACAATGAGCAGTTCTTC. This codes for CASWAGMSYNEQFF.